These T cell receptor beta chains were read from a single sample in a study of T cell responses to AZD1222 COVID-19 vaccine. The repertoire was sequenced with immunoSEQ multiplex PCR; TCRdb's copy has only in-frame clones and lacks some. The data contain some 150,000 clones, 75% to 90% of them singletons. This material consisted of peripheral blood, taken 28 days after the second AZD1222 dose. All receptors come from an adult who received the AZD1222 COVID-19 vaccine. The CDR3 runs from the conserved cysteine through the conserved F or W. D genes are given only for firm matches. Clone size, where shown, is once, few, many, or a class for clones that have expanded.

j_gene | v_gene | abundance | d_gene | CDR3nt | CDR3aa
TRBJ2-2 | TRBV9 | - | - | TGTGCCAGCAGCGTAGGGGTGTTGGGGGAGCTGTTTTTT | CASSVGVLGELFF
TRBJ2-3 | TRBV19 | - | TRBD2 | TGTGCCAGTAGTATAGATCTCGGGAGGGTGGCAGATACGCAGTATTTT | CASSIDLGRVADTQYF
TRBJ2-4 | TRBV2 | - | - | TGTGCCAGCAAGCCCCCAGGGAAAGCCAAAAACATTCAGTACTTC | CASKPPGKAKNIQYF
TRBJ2-5 | TRBV3-1/TRBV3-2 | - | - | TGTGCCAGCAGCCAAGATTGGCTTGCCCAGTACTTC | CASSQDWLAQYF
TRBJ1-4 | TRBV9 | - | - | TGTGCCAGCAGCGTTAGCGGTGGCAGTGGCGGGGAAAAACTGTTTTTT | CASSVSGGSGGEKLFF
TRBJ2-7 | TRBV29-1 | - | - | TGCAGCGTTGAAGCCAACCCCCCGGGCGAGCAGTACTTC | CSVEANPPGEQYF
TRBJ1-1 | TRBV25-1 | - | - | TGTGCCAGCAGTGAATGGGAAGGGAAAGCTTTCTTT | CASSEWEGKAFF
TRBJ2-3 | TRBV10-3 | once | - | TGTGCCATCAGCTTGACGACAGCTAGTGGCACAGATACGCAGTATTTT | CAISLTTASGTDTQYF
TRBJ2-1 | TRBV9 | - | - | TGTGCCAGCAGCGTAGACCCCCGAGGGCGAAACAATGAGCAGTTCTTC | CASSVDPRGRNNEQFF
TRBJ1-2 | TRBV9 | - | TRBD1 | TGTGCCAGCAGCTCGCGCGGTGGGACAGAGTGGTCTTATGGCTACACCTTC | CASSSRGGTEWSYGYTF
TRBJ2-7 | TRBV15 | - | TRBD1 | TGTGCCACCAGCGGGACAGGACTTTCCGAGCAGTACTTC | CATSGTGLSEQYF
TRBJ1-4 | TRBV4-2 | - | - | TGTGCCAGCAGCCAAGGTGGGGGATTCGGGGGGACCAAAAATGAAAAACTGTTTTTT | CASSQGGGFGGTKNEKLFF
TRBJ1-3 | TRBV18 | - | - | TGTGCCAGCTCACGGGCCCCGGCTGGAAACACCATATATTTT | CASSRAPAGNTIYF